This TCR beta chain is drawn from a study of blood T cells in healthy people across ages. PCR was performed a second time for roughly 6 to 12 cycles using a sample-barcoded 5' primer and a J-beta primer mix. Every sample gave at least 3 million paired-end reads containing CDR3. TCRdb reprocessed the 5' RACE reads via MiXCR and lists one record per CDR3 protein. The data show about 680,000 distinct CDR3 sequences, with 49% seen just once and around a third held by the top ten. The V segment lost 1 base and the J segment 3 bases; nucleotides outside the gene matches: 12. CDR3 length: 18 residues. CDR1 is LGHNA and CDR2 is YSLEER in the germline V gene. A few counts support this clonotype.

This receptor was taken from a woman aged 60-75 years in good health. Sequencing was carried out using blood. V is TRBV4-3 and J is TRBJ2-3, with TRBD2 matching over 8 bases. This CDR3 is CASSQGGTIGLATDTQYF. The CDR3 DNA is TGCGCCAGCAGCCAAGGAGGGACGATCGGACTAGCAACAGATACGCAGTATTTT.